This TCR beta chain was documented in a study of CD8 T cells in Susac syndrome. This clonotype came up a few times. An amount of RNA that ranged from roughly 0.5 to 1 ug was reverse transcribed with random hexamers. TCRdb itself ran the immunoSEQ multiplex PCR reads through MiXCR, one entry per CDR3 protein. There are about 150,000 distinct CDR3 sequences in the sample; almost 96% occur only once, and 0.065% to 0.095% lies in the top ten. Germline CDR1 is LNHNV and CDR2 is YYDKDF (reference sequence). The CDR3 spans 17 residues. V lost 1 base, J lost 2 bases, and 18 bases lay in between. The Susac syndrome patients fit the recently defined diagnostic criteria for definite or probable disease.

Source material: CD4+ T cells from PBMCs. The chain carries TRBV15 and TRBJ2-7, with D perhaps matching TRBD1 or TRBD2 (6 bases each). The receptor was derived from a human donor with Susac syndrome. The CDR3 reads CATSRAVGGRDAYEQYF. The CDR3 DNA follows: TGTGCCACCAGCAGAGCGGTTGGGGGGCGTGACGCCTACGAGCAGTACTTC.